This entry concerns a single T cell receptor (beta chain). Its cognate antigen is unknown. This sample stems from a study of CD8 T cells in Susac syndrome. Sequencing of TCR beta covered CD8+ and CD4+ T cells obtained from blood. CDR3 length equals 13 residues. In germline, CDR1 is LGHDT, CDR2 YNNKEL (reference sequence). V lost 0 bases, J lost 6 bases, and 6 bases lay in between. When the RNA was reverse transcribed, random hexamers were used with an input of roughly 0.45 to 1 ug. The authors amplified TCR beta CDR3 across 54 Vbeta and 13 Jbeta using immunoSEQ multiplex PCR. TCRdb ran MiXCR on the immunoSEQ multiplex PCR reads and lists one entry per CDR3 protein. The sample contains roughly 200,000 distinct CDR3 sequences, 95% of which appear only once. Notes on the study in general: The study acknowledged a relatively small number of individuals in its TCR sequencing and HLA analysis.

The V and J genes are TRBV3-1 and TRBJ2-4, with D unresolved. Specimen: CD4+ T cells from PBMCs. The clonotype comes from a human donor in good health. The CDR3 loop reads CASSQDFRNIQYF. CDR3 nucleotide sequence: TGTGCCAGCAGCCAAGATTTCCGAAACATTCAGTACTTC. The variable domain in full, with the rest retrieved from reference TRBV3-1 and TRBJ2-4, is DTAVSQTPKYLVTQMGNDKSIKCEQNLGHDTMYWYKQDSKKFLKIMFSYNNKELIINETVPNRFSPKSPDKAHLNLHINSLELGDSAVYFCASSQDFRNIQYFGAGTRLSVL.